At least ten counts were recorded for the clone carrying this T cell receptor beta chain. The data derive from a study of human T cells and chemical hapten exposure. Study-wide context: Small volume differences among pooled libraries mainly caused per-sample TCR yield variation.

The V gene's germline CDR1 is SGHVS and CDR2 FNYEAQ. With V trimmed by 0 bases and J by 8 bases, 6 bases remained unmatched. The CDR3 consists of 15 residues. A single record per CDR3 protein comes from TCRdb applying MiXCR to the RACE reads. The repertoire holds around 120,000 distinct CDR3 sequences, with roughly 14% as singletons. Time point denoted: pre-sensitization, week 0. Treatment noted: therapeutic diphenylcyclopropenone sensitization with weekly scalp DPC. This chain joins TRBV7-6 and TRBJ2-3, with 9 nucleotides matching TRBD1. The sample was whole blood, taken in connection with sensitization to the hapten diphenylcyclopropenone (DPC). The source is a woman aged 18-30 years with alopecia areata. Some clones in this sample may be carry-over from other donors' samples. CDR3 bases: TGTGCCAGCAGCTTAGCCGGACAGGGGAGGGGTACGCAGTATTTT. Translation: CASSLAGQGRGTQYF.